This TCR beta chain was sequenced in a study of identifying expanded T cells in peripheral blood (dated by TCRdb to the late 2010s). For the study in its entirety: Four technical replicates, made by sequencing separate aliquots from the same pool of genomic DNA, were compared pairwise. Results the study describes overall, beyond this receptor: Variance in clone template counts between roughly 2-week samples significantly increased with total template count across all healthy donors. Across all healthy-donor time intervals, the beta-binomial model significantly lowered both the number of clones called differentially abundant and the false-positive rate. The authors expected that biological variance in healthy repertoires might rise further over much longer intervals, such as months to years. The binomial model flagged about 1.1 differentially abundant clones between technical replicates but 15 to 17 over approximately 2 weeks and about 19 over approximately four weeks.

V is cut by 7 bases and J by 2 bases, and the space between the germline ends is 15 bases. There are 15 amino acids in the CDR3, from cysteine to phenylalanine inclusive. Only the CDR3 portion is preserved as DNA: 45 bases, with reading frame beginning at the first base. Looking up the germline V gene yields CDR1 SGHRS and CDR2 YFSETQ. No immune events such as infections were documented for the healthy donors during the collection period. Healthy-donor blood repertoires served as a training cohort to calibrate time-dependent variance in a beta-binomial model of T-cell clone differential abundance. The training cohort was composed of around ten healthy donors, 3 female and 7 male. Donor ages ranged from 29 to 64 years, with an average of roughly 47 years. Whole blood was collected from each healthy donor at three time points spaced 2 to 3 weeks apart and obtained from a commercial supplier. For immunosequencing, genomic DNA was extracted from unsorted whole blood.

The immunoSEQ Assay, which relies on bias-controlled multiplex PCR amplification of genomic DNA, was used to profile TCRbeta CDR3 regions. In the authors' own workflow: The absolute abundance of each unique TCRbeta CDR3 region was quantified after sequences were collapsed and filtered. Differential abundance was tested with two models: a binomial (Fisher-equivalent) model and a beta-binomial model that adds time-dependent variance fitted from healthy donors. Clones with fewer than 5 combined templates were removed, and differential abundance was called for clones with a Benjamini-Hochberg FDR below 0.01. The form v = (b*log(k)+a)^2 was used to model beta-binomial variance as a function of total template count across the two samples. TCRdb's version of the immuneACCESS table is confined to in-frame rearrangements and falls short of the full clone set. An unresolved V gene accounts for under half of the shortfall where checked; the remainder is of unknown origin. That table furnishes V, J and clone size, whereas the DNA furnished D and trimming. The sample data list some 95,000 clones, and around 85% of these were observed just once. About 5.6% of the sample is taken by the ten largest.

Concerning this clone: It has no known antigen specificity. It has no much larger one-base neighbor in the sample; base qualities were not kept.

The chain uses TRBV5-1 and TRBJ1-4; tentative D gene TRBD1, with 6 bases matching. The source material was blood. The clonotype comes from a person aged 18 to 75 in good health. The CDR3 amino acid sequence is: CASSRGGGTNEKLFF. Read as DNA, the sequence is TGCGCCAGCTCGAGGGGAGGGGGGACTAATGAAAAACTGTTTTTT.